This T cell receptor beta chain was profiled in a study of blood T cell repertoires in COVID-19. Study-wide background: PBMCs, B-cell-depleted T cells, or T cells were the source of the cDNA or gDNA that made up the material.

This clone was recorded once. Only in-frame clones appear in the TCRdb table, and some are missing; sequencing was by immunoSEQ multiplex PCR. The sample consists of approximately 470,000 clones, 70% to 90% of them appearing once. The V end was cut by 7 bases, the J end by 3 bases, with 7 bases between. CDR3 length: 13 amino acids. Germline V gene lookup returns CDR1 MNHEY and CDR2 SMNVEV (reference sequence). The sequenced sample consisted of peripheral blood. This chain connects TRBV27 to TRBJ1-6, with D unresolved. The TCR comes from a human donor in a cohort sampled during active COVID-19. The CDR3 DNA reads as TGTGCCAGCATGAGGTTCTATAATTCACCCCTCCACTTT. The encoded protein is CASMRFYNSPLHF.